This T cell receptor (beta chain) was retrieved from a study of control samples from healthy donors and cancer patients. The CDR3 has 15 residues. Germline CDR1 is MDHEN and CDR2 is SYDVKM. Trimming at V came to 5 bases and at J to 4 bases, leaving 9 bases not matched to a gene. TCRdb keeps only in-frame clones here, not all; method: immunoSEQ multiplex PCR. Of about 86,000 clones listed, over 85% were seen once; the top ten hold over 1.3%. This clone was detected once. The chain joins TRBV28 to TRBJ1-1; 8 bases map to TRBD1. Sequencing used blood. The TCR sequence derives from a woman in her twenties or thirties in good health. CDR3 residues: CASSPTGERGTEAFF. As DNA, the CDR3 is TGTGCCAGCAGTCCGACAGGGGAACGAGGCACTGAAGCTTTCTTT.